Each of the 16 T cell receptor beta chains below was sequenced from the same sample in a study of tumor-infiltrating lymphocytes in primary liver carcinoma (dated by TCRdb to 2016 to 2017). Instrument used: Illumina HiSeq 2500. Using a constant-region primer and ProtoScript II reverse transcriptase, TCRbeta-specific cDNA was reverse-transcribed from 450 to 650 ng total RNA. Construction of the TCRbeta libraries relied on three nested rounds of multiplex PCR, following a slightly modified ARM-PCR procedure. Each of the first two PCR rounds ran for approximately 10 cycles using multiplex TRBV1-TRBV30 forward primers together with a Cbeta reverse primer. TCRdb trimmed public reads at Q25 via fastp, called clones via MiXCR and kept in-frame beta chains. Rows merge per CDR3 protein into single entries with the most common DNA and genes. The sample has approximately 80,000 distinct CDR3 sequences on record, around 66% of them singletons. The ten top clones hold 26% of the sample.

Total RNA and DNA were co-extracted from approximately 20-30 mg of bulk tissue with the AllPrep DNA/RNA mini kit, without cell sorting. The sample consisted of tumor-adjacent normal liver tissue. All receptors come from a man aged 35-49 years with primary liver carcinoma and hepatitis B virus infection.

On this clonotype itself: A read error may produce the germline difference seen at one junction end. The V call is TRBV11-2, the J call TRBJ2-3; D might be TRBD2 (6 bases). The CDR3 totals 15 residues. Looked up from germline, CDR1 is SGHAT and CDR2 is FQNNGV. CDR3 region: CASSFYGGSTDTPYF. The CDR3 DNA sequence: TGTGCTAGCAGCTTCTACGGGGGTAGCACGGATACGCCGTATTTT.

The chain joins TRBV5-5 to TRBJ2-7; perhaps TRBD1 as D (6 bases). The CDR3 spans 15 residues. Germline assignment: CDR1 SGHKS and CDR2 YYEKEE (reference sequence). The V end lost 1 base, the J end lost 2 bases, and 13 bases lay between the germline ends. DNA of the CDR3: TGTGCCAGCAGCTTGACGTACAGGGAACCCTACGAGCAGTACTTC. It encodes CASSLTYREPYEQYF.

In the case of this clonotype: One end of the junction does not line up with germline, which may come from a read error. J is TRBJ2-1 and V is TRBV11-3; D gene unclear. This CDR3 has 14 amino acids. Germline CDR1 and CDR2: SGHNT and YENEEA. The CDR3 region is CARSLGVSSNEQFF. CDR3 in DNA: TGTGCCAGAAGCTTGGGCGTCTCGAGCAATGAGCAGTTCTTC.

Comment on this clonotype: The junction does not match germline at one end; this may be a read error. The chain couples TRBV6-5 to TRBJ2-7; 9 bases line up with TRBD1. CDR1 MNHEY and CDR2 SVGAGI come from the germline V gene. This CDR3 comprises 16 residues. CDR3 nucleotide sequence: TGTACCAGCAGTTACATGTTGGGACAGGGCAACTACGAGCAATACTTC. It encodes CTSSYMLGQGNYEQYF.

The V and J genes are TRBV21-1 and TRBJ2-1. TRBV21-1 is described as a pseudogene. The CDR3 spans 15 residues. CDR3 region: CASSNDPRANNEQFF. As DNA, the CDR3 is TGTGCCAGCAGCAATGATCCTAGGGCCAACAATGAGCAGTTCTTC.

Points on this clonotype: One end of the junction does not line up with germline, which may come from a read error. CDR3 loop: CASSLESASSYDQYF. CDR3 DNA sequence: TGTGCCAGCAGCCTTGAGAGCGCCAGCTCCTACGATCAGTACTTC. The chain has TRBV5-6 and TRBJ2-7, with D hard to call. The CDR3 loop spans 15 amino acids. Germline V CDR1 and CDR2: SGHDT, YYEEEE.

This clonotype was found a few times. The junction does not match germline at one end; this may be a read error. CDR3 amino acids: CTISEAGQEQYF. Written as DNA, the CDR3 is TGTACCATCAGTGAAGCGGGGCAAGAACAGTACTTC. This sequence joins TRBV10-3 and TRBJ2-7, with 7 bases lining up with TRBD2. This CDR3 comprises 12 residues. The V gene's germline CDR1 is ENHRY and CDR2 SYGVKD.

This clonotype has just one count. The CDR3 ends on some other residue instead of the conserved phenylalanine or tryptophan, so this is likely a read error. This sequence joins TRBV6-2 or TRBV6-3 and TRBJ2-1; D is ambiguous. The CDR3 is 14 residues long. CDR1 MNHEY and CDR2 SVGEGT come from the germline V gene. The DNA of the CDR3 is TGTGACAGTAGTTACGGGCCTTATAGCAGGGAGCAGTTCCTC. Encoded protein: CDSSYGPYSREQFL.

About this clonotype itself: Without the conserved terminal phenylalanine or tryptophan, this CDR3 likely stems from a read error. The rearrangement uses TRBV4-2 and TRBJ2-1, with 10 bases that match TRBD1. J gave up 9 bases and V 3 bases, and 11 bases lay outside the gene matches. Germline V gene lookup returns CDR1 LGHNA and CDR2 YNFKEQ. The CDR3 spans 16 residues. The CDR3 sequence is CASSHAGGQGNSEQFV. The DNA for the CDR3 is TGTGCCAGCAGCCACGCCGGGGGACAGGGGAACAGTGAGCAGTTCGTC.

CDR3: CATSAGPAYNEQFF. The CDR3 nucleotides are TGTGCCACCTCGGCGGGGCCGGCCTACAATGAGCAGTTCTTC. This chain connects TRBV6-1 to TRBJ2-1, with D perhaps matching TRBD2 (6 bases). The V end was cut by 10 bases, the J end by 2 bases, with 15 bases between. The CDR3 totals 14 residues. Germline-derived CDR1 and CDR2 are MNHNS and SASEGT.

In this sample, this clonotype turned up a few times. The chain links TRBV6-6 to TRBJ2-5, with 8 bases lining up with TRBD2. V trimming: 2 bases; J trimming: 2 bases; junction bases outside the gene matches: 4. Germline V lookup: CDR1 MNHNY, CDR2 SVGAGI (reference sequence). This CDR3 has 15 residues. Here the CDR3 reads CASSYASSGQETQYF. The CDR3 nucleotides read TGTGCCAGCAGTTACGCGTCTAGCGGGCAAGAGACCCAGTACTTC.

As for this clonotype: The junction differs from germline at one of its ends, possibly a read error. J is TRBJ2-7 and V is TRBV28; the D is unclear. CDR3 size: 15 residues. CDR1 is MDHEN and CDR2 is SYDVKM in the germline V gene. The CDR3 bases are TGTGTCAGCACTTCCGGATTAGAGTACCCCTACGAGCAGTACTTC. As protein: CVSTSGLEYPYEQYF.

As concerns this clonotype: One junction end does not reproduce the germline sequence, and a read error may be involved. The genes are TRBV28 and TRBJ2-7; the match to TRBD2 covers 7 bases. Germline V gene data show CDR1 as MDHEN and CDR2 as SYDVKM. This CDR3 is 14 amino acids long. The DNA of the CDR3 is TGTACCAGCAGTTTATCGGGACTAATCTATGAGCAGTACTTC. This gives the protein CTSSLSGLIYEQYF.

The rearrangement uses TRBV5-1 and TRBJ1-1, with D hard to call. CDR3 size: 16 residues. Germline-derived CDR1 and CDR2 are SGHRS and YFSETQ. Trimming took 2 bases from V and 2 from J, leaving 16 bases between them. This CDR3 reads CASSFTPLGINTEAFF. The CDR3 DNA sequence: TGCGCCAGCAGCTTCACCCCCTTGGGGATTAACACTGAAGCTTTCTTT.

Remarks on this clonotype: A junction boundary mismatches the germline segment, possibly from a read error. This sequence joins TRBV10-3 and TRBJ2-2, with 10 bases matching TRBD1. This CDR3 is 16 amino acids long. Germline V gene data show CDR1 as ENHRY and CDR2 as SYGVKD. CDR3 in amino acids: CVIESGTGANIGELFF. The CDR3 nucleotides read TGTGTCATTGAATCCGGGACAGGGGCAAACATCGGGGAGCTGTTTTTT.

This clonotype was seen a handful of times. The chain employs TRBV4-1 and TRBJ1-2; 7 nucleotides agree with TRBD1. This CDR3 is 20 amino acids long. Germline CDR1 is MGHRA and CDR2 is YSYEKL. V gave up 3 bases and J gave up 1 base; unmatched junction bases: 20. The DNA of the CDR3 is TGCGCCAGCAGCCAGGAGGGGGCGCGACGATCGTGGCCCCTTAACTATGGCTACACCTTC. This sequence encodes CASSQEGARRSWPLNYGYTF.